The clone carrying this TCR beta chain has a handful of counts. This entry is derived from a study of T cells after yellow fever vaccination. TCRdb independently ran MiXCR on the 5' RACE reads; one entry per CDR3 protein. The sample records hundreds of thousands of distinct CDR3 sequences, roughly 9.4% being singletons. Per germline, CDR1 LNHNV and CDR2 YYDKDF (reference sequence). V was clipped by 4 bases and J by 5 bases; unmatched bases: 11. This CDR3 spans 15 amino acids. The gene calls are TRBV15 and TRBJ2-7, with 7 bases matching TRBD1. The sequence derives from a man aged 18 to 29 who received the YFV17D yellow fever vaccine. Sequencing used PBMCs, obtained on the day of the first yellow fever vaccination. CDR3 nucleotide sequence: TGTGCCACCAGCACTTTGACAGGGAGTAGGAACGAGCAGTACTTC. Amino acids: CATSTLTGSRNEQYF. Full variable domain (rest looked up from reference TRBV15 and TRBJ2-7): DAMVIQNPRYQVTQFGKPVTLSCSQTLNHNVMYWYQQKSSQAPKLLFHYYDKDFNNEADTPDNFQSRRPNTSFCFLDIRSPGLGDTAMYLCATSTLTGSRNEQYFGPGTRLTVT.